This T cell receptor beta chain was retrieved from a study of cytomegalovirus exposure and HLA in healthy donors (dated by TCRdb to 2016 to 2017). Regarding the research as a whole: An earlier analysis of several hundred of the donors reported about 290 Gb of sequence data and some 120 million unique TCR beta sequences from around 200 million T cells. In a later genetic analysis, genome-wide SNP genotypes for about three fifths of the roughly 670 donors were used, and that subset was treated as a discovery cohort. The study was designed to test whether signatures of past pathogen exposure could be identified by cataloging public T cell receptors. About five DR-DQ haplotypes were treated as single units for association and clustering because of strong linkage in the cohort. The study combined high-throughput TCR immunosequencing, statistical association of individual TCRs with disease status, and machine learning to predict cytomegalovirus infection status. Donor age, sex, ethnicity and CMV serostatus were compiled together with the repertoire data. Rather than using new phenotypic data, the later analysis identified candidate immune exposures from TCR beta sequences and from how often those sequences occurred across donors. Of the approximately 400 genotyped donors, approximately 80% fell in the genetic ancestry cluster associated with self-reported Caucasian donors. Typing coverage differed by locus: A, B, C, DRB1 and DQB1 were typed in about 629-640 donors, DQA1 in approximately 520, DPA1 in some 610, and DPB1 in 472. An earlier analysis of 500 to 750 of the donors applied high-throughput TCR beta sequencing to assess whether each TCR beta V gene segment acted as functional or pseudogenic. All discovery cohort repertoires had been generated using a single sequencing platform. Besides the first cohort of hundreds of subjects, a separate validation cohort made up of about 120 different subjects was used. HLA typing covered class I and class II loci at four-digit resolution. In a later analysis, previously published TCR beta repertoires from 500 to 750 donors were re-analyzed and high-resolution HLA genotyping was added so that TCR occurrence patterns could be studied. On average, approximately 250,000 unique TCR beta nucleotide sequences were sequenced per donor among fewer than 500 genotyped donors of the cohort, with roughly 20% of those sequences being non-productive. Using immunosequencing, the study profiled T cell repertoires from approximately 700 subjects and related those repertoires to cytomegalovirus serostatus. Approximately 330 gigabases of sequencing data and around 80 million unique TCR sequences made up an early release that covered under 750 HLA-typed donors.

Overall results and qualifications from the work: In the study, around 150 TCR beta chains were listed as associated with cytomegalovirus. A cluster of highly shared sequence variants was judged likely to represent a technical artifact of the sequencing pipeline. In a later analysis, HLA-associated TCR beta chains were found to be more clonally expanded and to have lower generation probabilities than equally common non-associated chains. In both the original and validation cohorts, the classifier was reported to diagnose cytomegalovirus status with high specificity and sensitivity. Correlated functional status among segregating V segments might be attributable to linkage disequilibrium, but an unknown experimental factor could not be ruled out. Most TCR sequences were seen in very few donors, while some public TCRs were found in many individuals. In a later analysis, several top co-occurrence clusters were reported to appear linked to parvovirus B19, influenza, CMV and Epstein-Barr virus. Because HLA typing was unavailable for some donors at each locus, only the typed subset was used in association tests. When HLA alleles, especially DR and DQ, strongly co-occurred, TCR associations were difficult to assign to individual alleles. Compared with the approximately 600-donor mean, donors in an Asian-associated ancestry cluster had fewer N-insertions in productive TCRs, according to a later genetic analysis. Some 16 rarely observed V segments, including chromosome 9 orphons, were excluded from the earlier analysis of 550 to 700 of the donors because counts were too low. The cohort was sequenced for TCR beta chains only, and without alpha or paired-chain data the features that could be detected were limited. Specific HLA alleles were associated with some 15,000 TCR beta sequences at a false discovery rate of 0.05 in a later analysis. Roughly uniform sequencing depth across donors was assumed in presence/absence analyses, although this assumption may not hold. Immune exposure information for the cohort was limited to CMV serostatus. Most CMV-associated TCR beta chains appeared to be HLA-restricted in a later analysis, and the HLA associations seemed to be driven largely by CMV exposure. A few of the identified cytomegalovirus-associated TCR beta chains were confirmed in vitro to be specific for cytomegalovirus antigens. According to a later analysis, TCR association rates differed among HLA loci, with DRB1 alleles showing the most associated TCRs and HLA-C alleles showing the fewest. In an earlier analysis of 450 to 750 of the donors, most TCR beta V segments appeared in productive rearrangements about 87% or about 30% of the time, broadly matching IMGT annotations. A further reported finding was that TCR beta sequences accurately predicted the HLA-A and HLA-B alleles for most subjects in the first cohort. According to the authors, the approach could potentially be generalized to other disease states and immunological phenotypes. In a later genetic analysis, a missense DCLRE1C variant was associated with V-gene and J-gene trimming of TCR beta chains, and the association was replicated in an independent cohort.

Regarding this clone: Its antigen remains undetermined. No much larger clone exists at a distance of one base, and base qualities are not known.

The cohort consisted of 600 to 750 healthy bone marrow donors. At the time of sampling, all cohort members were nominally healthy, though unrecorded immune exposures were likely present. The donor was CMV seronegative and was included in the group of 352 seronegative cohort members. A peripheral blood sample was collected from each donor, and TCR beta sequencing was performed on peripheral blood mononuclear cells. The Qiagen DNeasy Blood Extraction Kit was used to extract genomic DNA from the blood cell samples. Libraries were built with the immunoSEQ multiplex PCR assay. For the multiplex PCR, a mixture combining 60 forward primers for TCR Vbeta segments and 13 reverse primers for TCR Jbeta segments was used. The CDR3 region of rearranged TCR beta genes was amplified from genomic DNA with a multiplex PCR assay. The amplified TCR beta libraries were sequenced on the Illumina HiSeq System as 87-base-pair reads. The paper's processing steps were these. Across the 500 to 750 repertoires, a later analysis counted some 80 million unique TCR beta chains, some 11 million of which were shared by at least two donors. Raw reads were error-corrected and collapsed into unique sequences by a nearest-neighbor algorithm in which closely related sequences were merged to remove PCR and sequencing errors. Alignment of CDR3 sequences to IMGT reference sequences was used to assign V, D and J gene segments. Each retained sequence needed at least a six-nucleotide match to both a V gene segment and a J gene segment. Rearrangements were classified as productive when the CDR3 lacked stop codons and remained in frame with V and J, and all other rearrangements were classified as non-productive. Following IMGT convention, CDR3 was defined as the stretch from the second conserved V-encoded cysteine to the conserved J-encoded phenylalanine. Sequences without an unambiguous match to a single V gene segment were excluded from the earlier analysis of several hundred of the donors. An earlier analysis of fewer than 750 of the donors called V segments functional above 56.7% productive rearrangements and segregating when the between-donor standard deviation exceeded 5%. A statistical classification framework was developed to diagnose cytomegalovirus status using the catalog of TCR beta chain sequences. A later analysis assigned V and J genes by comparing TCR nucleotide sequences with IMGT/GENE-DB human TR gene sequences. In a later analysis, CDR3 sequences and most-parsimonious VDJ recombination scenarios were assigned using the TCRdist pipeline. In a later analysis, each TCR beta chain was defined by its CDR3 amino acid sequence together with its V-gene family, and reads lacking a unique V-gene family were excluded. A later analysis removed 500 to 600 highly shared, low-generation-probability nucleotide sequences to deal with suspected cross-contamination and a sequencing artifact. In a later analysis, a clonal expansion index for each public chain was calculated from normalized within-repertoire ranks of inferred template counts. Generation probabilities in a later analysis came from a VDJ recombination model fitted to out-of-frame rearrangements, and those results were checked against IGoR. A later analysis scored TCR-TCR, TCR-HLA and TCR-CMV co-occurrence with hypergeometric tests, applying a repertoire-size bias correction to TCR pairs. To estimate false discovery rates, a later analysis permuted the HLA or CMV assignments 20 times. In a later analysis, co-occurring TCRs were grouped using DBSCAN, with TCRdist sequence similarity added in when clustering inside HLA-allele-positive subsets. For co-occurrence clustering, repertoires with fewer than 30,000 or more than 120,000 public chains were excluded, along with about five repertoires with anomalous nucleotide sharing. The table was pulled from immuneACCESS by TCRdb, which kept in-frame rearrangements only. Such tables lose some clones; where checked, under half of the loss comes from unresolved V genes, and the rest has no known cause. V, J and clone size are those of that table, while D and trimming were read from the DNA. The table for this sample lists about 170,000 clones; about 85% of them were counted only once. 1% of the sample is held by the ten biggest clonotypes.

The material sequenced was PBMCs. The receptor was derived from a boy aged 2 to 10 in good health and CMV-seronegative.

CDR3 protein: CASSSTGATTYNSPLHF. In nucleotide form, the sequence is TGTGCCAGCAGCTCGACAGGGGCGACGACCTATAATTCACCCCTCCACTTT. This chain is built from TRBV7-9 and TRBJ1-6, with 8 middle bases fitting TRBD1. Sequences SEHNR (CDR1) and FQNEAQ (CDR2) are obtained from the germline V gene (reference sequence). The CDR3 runs 17 residues from the cysteine to the phenylalanine. Kept here is only the CDR3 DNA, which spans 51 bases and is read in frame from base 1. Relative to germline, V is missing 4 bases and J is missing 2 bases, with 7 bases of the junction outside any gene match.